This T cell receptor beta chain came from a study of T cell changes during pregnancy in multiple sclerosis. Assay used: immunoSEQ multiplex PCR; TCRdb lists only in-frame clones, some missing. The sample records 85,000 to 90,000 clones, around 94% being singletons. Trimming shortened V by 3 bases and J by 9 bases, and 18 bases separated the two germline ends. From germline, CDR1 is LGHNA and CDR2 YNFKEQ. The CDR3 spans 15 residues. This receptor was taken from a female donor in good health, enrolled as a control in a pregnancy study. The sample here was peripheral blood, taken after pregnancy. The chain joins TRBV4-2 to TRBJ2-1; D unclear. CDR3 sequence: CASSHGTLVGLEQFF. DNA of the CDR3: TGTGCCAGCAGCCATGGTACGCTGGTCGGTCTTGAGCAGTTCTTC.